What follows are 14 T cell receptor beta chains derived from one specimen sequenced in a study of T cells after yellow fever vaccination. TCRdb fed the 5' RACE reads into MiXCR, producing one record per CDR3 protein. Counted here are hundreds of thousands of distinct CDR3 sequences, 20% to 25% occurring once; the ten biggest clones make up about 16%. The sample consisted of PBMCs, taken roughly 20 days after the first yellow fever vaccination. The origin of the receptors is a man aged 18 to 30 who received the YFV17D yellow fever vaccine.

This clonotype has just a few counts. The V call is TRBV24-1, the J call TRBJ2-3, with TRBD2 as a possible D gene (5 bases). This CDR3 is 14 amino acids long. The germline CDR1 and CDR2 sequences are KGHDR and SFDVKD. The V gene lost 3 bases and the J gene lost 2 bases, with 8 bases spanning the gap. The CDR3 nucleotides read TGTGCCACCAGTGATGGCGGGTTCACAGATACGCAGTATTTT. This sequence encodes CATSDGGFTDTQYF.

CDR3 DNA sequence: TGTGCCAGCACGAGGACGTCCTATAATTCACCCCTCCACTTT. Its protein is CASTRTSYNSPLHF. J is TRBJ1-6 and V is TRBV27; D gene unclear. In germline, CDR1 is MNHEY, CDR2 SMNVEV (reference sequence). CDR3 size: 14 residues. The V and J ends lost 7 bases and 1 base respectively, with 8 bases between them.

J is TRBJ1-1 and V is TRBV29-1; possible D gene TRBD1, 5 bases. Trimming cost V 0 bases and J 0 bases, with 14 bases left between them. The CDR3 totals 16 residues. In germline, CDR1 is SQVTM, CDR2 ANQGSEA. The CDR3 region is CSVEDPFQGLNTEAFF. In nucleotides, the CDR3 is TGCAGCGTTGAAGATCCGTTCCAGGGACTGAACACTGAAGCTTTCTTT.

In its sample, this clonotype was seen a few times. The chain couples TRBV5-1 to TRBJ2-2, with D possibly TRBD1 on 5 matching bases. V dropped 4 bases and J dropped 5 bases, with 15 bases sitting between them. The CDR3 covers 15 residues. The germline gives CDR1 SGHRS, CDR2 YFSETQ. The CDR3 nucleotides read TGCGCCAGCAGCGGCCGAGACAGCATAACCGGGGAGCTGTTTTTT. This encodes CASSGRDSITGELFF.

This clonotype has just a few counts. V and J are TRBV12-3 or TRBV12-4 and TRBJ2-3; no reliable D call. CDR3 size: 15 residues. V was cut by 6 bases and J by 2 bases, with 15 bases left in between. DNA of the CDR3: TGTGCCAGCAGCCGCTATACGCCCCCCACAGATACGCAGTATTTT. Amino acid sequence: CASSRYTPPTDTQYF.

The table lists this clonotype with a few counts. The chain has TRBV20-1 and TRBJ1-6; D remains unclear. The V gene's germline CDR1 is DFQATT and CDR2 SNEGSKA (reference sequence). The V end was cut by 6 bases, the J end by 8 bases, with 14 bases between. The CDR3 covers 13 residues. CDR3 protein: CSAPLLSDSPLHF. The CDR3 DNA reads as TGCAGTGCGCCCCTCCTCAGTGATTCACCCCTCCACTTT.

This clonotype was counted between two and nine times. This rearrangement joins TRBV5-4 to TRBJ2-2; D ambiguous. This CDR3 is built from 15 residues. Germline assignment: CDR1 SGHNT and CDR2 YYREEE (reference sequence). Trimming cost V 1 base and J 4 bases, with 11 bases left between them. CDR3 residues: CASSLLSTRTGELFF. CDR3 bases: TGTGCCAGCAGCTTGTTAAGCACTCGCACCGGGGAGCTGTTTTTT. The full variable domain, with the rest looked up from reference TRBV5-4 and TRBJ2-2, is ETGVTQSPTHLIKTRGQQVTLRCSSQSGHNTVSWYQQALGQGPQFIFQYYREEENGRGNFPPRFSGLQFPNYSSELNVNALELDDSALYLCASSLLSTRTGELFFGEGSRLTVL.

The rearrangement links TRBV9 to TRBJ2-1, with a weak D call TRBD2 (6 bases). Germline V CDR1 and CDR2: SGDLS, YYNGEE. CDR3 length: 14 amino acids. Trimming shortened V by 0 bases and J by 10 bases, and 14 bases separated the two germline ends. The CDR3, as DNA: TGTGCCAGCAGCGTAGAACCTAGCGTGCGGGAGCAGTTCTTC. This encodes CASSVEPSVREQFF.

This clonotype showed up just a few times. The chain combines TRBV25-1 with TRBJ2-7; 8 nucleotides agree with TRBD1. Germline lookup yields CDR1 MGHDK and CDR2 SYGVNS. The CDR3 is made up of 15 amino acids. V shed 1 base, J shed 5 bases, and the junction held 7 bases outside the gene matches. In DNA form, the CDR3 reads TGTGCCAGCAGTGAATCCCACAGGGGGAAGGACGAGCAGTACTTC. This sequence encodes CASSESHRGKDEQYF.

This clonotype was detected only a few times. CDR3 protein: CASSGGDNEKLFF. In DNA, the CDR3 is TGTGCCAGCTCGGGGGGGGATAATGAAAAACTGTTTTTT. The rearrangement joins TRBV6-1 to TRBJ1-4; a weak D match, TRBD1 (5 bases). Germline V gene sequence: CDR1 MNHNS, CDR2 SASEGT. This CDR3 comprises 13 residues. V lost 8 bases and J 4 bases, leaving 11 bases between the germline ends.

In its sample, this clonotype is medium-sized. The chain combines TRBV11-2 with TRBJ2-6; 7 bases are a match to TRBD1. Germline lookup yields CDR1 SGHAT and CDR2 FQNNGV. The trim removed 4 bases at V and 1 base at J, leaving 13 bases unmatched. This CDR3 is built from 19 residues. The CDR3 spells CASSSEGAGITSGANVLTF. The CDR3 region has the DNA TGTGCCAGCAGCTCAGAGGGGGCAGGGATCACTTCTGGGGCCAACGTCCTGACTTTC.

Only a few counts were recorded for this clonotype. The chain recombines TRBV9 with TRBJ2-5, with TRBD2 matching 10 bases. Germline values: CDR1 SGDLS, CDR2 YYNGEE. The CDR3 length is 18 residues. Unmatched junction bases numbered 15, after V lost 3 bases and J lost 4 bases. In DNA, the CDR3 is TGTGCCAGCAGCGCCTCAACCCTTCTAGCGGGGGCGCGAGAGACCCAGTACTTC. Protein: CASSASTLLAGARETQYF.

This chain links TRBV7-9 with TRBJ2-3; TRBD2 matches at 8 bases. The CDR3 runs 15 residues. CDR1 SEHNR and CDR2 FQNEAQ come from the germline V gene (reference sequence). The V segment lost 8 bases and the J segment 3 bases; nucleotides outside the gene matches: 10. The CDR3 loop is CASFKETSVTDTQYF. CDR3 bases: TGTGCCAGCTTCAAGGAGACTAGCGTTACAGATACGCAGTATTTT.

This chain connects TRBV5-1 to TRBJ2-7; 9 nucleotides agree with TRBD1. The CDR3 has 15 residues. Unmatched junction bases numbered 8, after V lost 4 bases and J lost 3 bases. The germline CDR1 and CDR2 sequences are SGHRS and YFSETQ. The DNA of the CDR3 is TGCGCCAGCAGCCCGACGGGACAGGGTCTCTACGAGCAGTACTTC. This gives the protein CASSPTGQGLYEQYF.